This is a list of T cell receptor beta chains from one sample in a study of T cells in Graves' hyperthyroidism and ophthalmopathy. TCRdb re-called the multiplex PCR reads with MiXCR, one entry per CDR3 protein. The table lists about 520,000 distinct CDR3 sequences, around 22% of them singletons. Sequencing input: blood. The receptors shown here come from a young woman with Graves' ophthalmopathy. The CDR3 runs from the conserved cysteine through the conserved F or W. Each record gives: J gene, CDR3 length, V gene, clone size, D gene, CDR3 protein, CDR3 DNA. A D gene is named only where the DNA matches it firmly. Size tells how often a clone was seen (once, few, many) or the class of an expanded clone, and some rows leave it out.

TRBJ2-2,15,TRBV27,many,NA,CASSLRWGYTGELFF,TGTGCCAGCAGTTTAAGGTGGGGTTACACCGGGGAGCTGTTTTTT
TRBJ2-5,14,TRBV28,many,TRBD2,CASRTSGEEETQYF,TGTGCCAGCAGGACTAGCGGTGAAGAAGAGACCCAGTACTTC
TRBJ2-1,15,TRBV2,many,NA,CASSGSAELYNEQFF,TGTGCCAGCAGCGGATCAGCGGAACTCTACAATGAGCAGTTCTTC
TRBJ2-5,15,TRBV5-1,few,NA,CASSDGTVAQETQYF,TGCGCCAGCAGCGACGGGACGGTGGCCCAAGAGACCCAGTACTTC
TRBJ1-2,20,TRBV27,many,NA,CASSLSSRQGSFLTSYGYTF,TGTGCCAGCAGTTTATCGTCCCGGCAGGGGTCCTTTCTAACCTCCTATGGCTACACCTTC
TRBJ2-4,16,TRBV11-2,many,TRBD2,CASSAQTRLAGGIQYF,TGTGCCAGCAGCGCTCAGACCAGACTAGCGGGGGGGATTCAGTACTTC
TRBJ2-2,15,TRBV6-5,many,NA,CASSSPTIGPGELFF,TGTGCCAGCAGTTCCCCGACGATTGGGCCCGGGGAGCTGTTTTTT
TRBJ1-2,13,TRBV2,NA,NA,CANRVGANYGYTF,TGTGCCAACCGTGTGGGGGCAAACTATGGCTACACCTTC
TRBJ2-5,15,TRBV6-1,NA,NA,CASLRVGLAGETQYF,TGTGCCAGTCTTCGTGTCGGGCTAGCTGGAGAGACCCAGTACTTC
TRBJ1-3,16,TRBV11-2,NA,NA,CASSLGTAGSGNTIYF,TGTGCCAGCAGCTTAGGGACGGCTGGCTCTGGAAACACCATATATTTT
TRBJ2-7,15,TRBV30,few,TRBD2,CAWTLAGGGAYEQYF,TGTGCCTGGACTTTAGCGGGGGGTGGAGCCTACGAGCAGTACTTC
TRBJ1-3,16,TRBV11-1,many,NA,CASSLEAGGTGNTTYF,TGTGCCAGCAGCTTAGAGGCTGGGGGTACTGGAAACACCACATATTTT
TRBJ2-5,15,TRBV2,NA,TRBD2,CASSEGLADLETQYF,TGTGCCAGCAGTGAGGGGCTAGCGGACTTGGAGACCCAGTACTTC
TRBJ2-2,14,TRBV20-1,once,NA,CSAVLTSKGGELFF,TGCAGTGCTGTGCTTACTAGCAAGGGCGGGGAGCTGTTTTTT
TRBJ2-7,13,TRBV6-5,many,TRBD2,CASTDLGGGEQYF,TGTGCCAGCACCGACCTCGGGGGGGGGGAGCAGTACTTC
TRBJ2-7,13,TRBV7-2,many,NA,CASSLRTSDEQYF,TGTGCCAGCAGCTTAAGAACCTCAGACGAGCAGTACTTC
TRBJ2-7,15,TRBV6-1,NA,TRBD2,CASIRSAGGSYEQYF,TGTGCCAGCATCCGATCAGCGGGGGGGTCCTACGAGCAGTACTTC
TRBJ1-6,14,TRBV6-5,NA,NA,CASSYGAGSSPLHF,TGTGCCAGCAGTTACGGGGCAGGGAGTTCACCCCTCCACTTT
TRBJ2-5,14,TRBV9,NA,NA,CASSVRPSQETQYF,TGTGCCAGCAGCGTAAGGCCCAGTCAAGAGACCCAGTACTTC
TRBJ2-7,13,TRBV27,many,NA,CASSSGQIYEQYF,TGTGCCAGCAGTTCCGGACAGATCTACGAGCAGTACTTC
TRBJ1-5,12,TRBV19,many,NA,CASSKGVQPQHF,TGTGCCAGTAGTAAGGGTGTCCAGCCCCAGCATTTT
TRBJ2-7,15,TRBV7-2,few,TRBD1,CASSPKTGGGYEQYF,TGTGCCAGCAGCCCAAAGACAGGGGGAGGCTACGAGCAGTACTTC
TRBJ2-5,13,TRBV27,NA,NA,CASRVRAKETQYF,TGTGCCAGCAGGGTGCGAGCCAAAGAGACCCAGTACTTC
TRBJ1-1,15,TRBV9,many,NA,CASSVGSSWNTEAFF,TGTGCCAGCAGCGTAGGCTCCTCCTGGAACACTGAAGCTTTCTTT
TRBJ2-7,14,TRBV4-3,many,NA,CASSQGRGPYEQYF,TGCGCCAGCAGCCAAGGGCGGGGGCCCTACGAGCAGTACTTC
TRBJ2-7,12,TRBV11-1,many,NA,CASSLGRDEQYF,TGTGCCAGCAGCTTAGGAAGGGACGAGCAGTACTTC
TRBJ2-7,14,TRBV18,NA,NA,CASSPAPDYAEQYF,TGTGCCAGCTCACCAGCCCCGGATTACGCCGAGCAGTACTTC
TRBJ1-1,16,TRBV19,many,NA,CASSIDWAEMNTEAFF,TGTGCCAGTAGTATAGACTGGGCAGAGATGAACACTGAAGCTTTCTTT
TRBJ2-7,14,TRBV6-1,few,NA,CASSELTVDYEQYF,TGTGCCAGCAGTGAACTCACAGTAGACTACGAGCAGTACTTC
TRBJ2-2,13,TRBV19,NA,NA,CASSGSGIGELFF,TGTGCCAGTAGTGGCAGTGGGATCGGGGAGCTGTTTTTT
TRBJ1-1,14,TRBV19,NA,NA,CASSIVGFNTEAFF,TGTGCCAGTAGTATAGTAGGGTTCAACACTGAAGCTTTCTTT
TRBJ1-2,15,TRBV19,few,NA,CASSTSGGRSYGYTF,TGTGCCAGTAGTACGTCCGGGGGGCGATCCTATGGCTACACCTTC
TRBJ2-4,15,TRBV6-1,many,NA,CASMIRGPAKNIQYF,TGTGCCAGCATGATCCGGGGGCCAGCCAAAAACATTCAGTACTTC
TRBJ2-7,15,TRBV6-5,NA,NA,CASSYLQSPTYEQYF,TGTGCCAGCAGTTACCTACAGAGCCCAACCTACGAGCAGTACTTC
TRBJ1-3,13,TRBV20-1,NA,NA,CSVWRSAGNTIYF,TGCAGTGTCTGGAGGAGCGCTGGAAACACCATATATTTT
TRBJ1-1,13,TRBV19,many,NA,CASRLQANTEAFF,TGTGCCAGTAGGCTACAGGCGAACACTGAAGCTTTCTTT
TRBJ2-7,15,TRBV28,NA,TRBD1,CASSPYQGDGYEQYF,TGTGCCAGCAGCCCGTACCAGGGGGATGGATACGAGCAGTACTTC
TRBJ1-1,13,TRBV29-1,NA,NA,CSVITDARGVAFF,TGCAGCGTTATAACAGACGCCAGAGGGGTAGCTTTCTTT
TRBJ1-3,15,TRBV7-6,many,NA,CASSVTRDAGNTIYF,TGTGCCAGCAGCGTAACGAGGGATGCTGGAAACACCATATATTTT
TRBJ1-2,15,TRBV7-3,NA,TRBD1,CASSPTGGSNYGYTF,TGTGCCAGCAGCCCGACAGGGGGCTCAAACTATGGCTACACCTTC
TRBJ1-1,15,TRBV29-1,many,NA,CSVGSATGIGTEAFF,TGCAGCGTTGGATCGGCGACAGGTATTGGAACTGAAGCTTTCTTT
TRBJ2-7,13,TRBV5-5,many,TRBD2,CASSGDYSDEQYF,TGTGCCAGCAGCGGGGACTATTCCGACGAGCAGTACTTC
TRBJ2-7,11,TRBV7-2,NA,NA,CASSSTSEQYF,TGTGCCAGCAGCTCCACGTCAGAGCAGTACTTC
TRBJ1-5,14,TRBV6-2/TRBV6-3,many,TRBD1,CASSGGTANQPQHF,TGTGCCAGCAGTGGTGGGACAGCTAATCAGCCCCAGCATTTT
TRBJ1-3,15,TRBV12-3/TRBV12-4,NA,NA,CASSIAGSSGNTIYF,TGTGCCAGCAGTATAGCAGGTAGCTCTGGAAACACCATATATTTT
TRBJ2-2,14,TRBV6-5,NA,NA,CASSYAGMVGELFF,TGTGCCAGCAGTTATGCGGGCATGGTCGGGGAGCTGTTTTTT
TRBJ1-5,16,TRBV30,few,NA,CAAGVEGMGSNQPQHF,TGTGCCGCGGGCGTGGAGGGCATGGGGTCCAATCAGCCCCAGCATTTT
TRBJ1-2,12,TRBV12-3/TRBV12-4,few,NA,CASSLDRHGYTF,TGTGCCAGCAGTTTAGACAGACATGGCTACACCTTC
TRBJ1-3,16,TRBV10-3,NA,NA,CAISESGRPSGNTIYF,TGTGCCATCAGTGAGTCTGGCAGGCCCTCTGGAAACACCATATATTTT
TRBJ2-7,14,TRBV11-1,few,TRBD1,CASSSSGQGYEQYF,TGTGCCAGCAGCTCATCGGGACAGGGCTACGAGCAGTACTTC
TRBJ1-1,14,TRBV15,many,NA,CATSRDRAAPEAFF,TGTGCCACCAGCAGAGATCGGGCAGCTCCTGAAGCTTTCTTT
TRBJ1-3,15,TRBV5-1,many,TRBD1,CASSKDRGPGNTIYF,TGCGCCAGCAGCAAAGACAGGGGGCCTGGAAACACCATATATTTT
TRBJ2-7,12,TRBV5-5,NA,TRBD2,CASTLGGDEQYF,TGTGCCAGCACCCTCGGGGGGGACGAGCAGTACTTC
TRBJ2-5,16,TRBV4-2,few,NA,CASSPELSSSRETQYF,TGTGCCAGCAGCCCCGAGCTTTCCAGCAGTAGAGAGACCCAGTACTTC
TRBJ1-1,13,TRBV14,many,NA,CASRVQPNTEAFF,TGTGCCAGCAGGGTACAACCGAACACTGAAGCTTTCTTT